The 32 T cell receptor beta chains in this list originate from one sample, sequenced in a study of T cell clonality in common variable immunodeficiency. Profiling relied on immunoSEQ multiplex PCR, and the TCRdb table lists in-frame clones only, not all of them. This sample has about 52,000 clones, each found more than once. The sequencing sample was made of peripheral blood mononuclear cells. The receptors derive from a person aged 18-70 years in good health.

Concerning this clone: Sequencing ends 3 residues short of the CDR3 end; the germline J gene provides the rest. The gene calls are TRBV27 and TRBJ2-7; 9 bases align to TRBD1. Unmatched junction bases numbered 6, after V lost 5 bases and J lost 1 base. Germline V gives CDR1 MNHEY, CDR2 SMNVEV (reference sequence). The CDR3 totals 15 residues. The CDR3 region is CASSKSGTGSYEQYF. The sequenced part of the CDR3 DNA is TGTGCCAGCAGTAAATCCGGGACAGGGTCCTACGAG.

At least ten counts were recorded for this clone. The CDR3 end is not reached by the read, which stops 3 residues before it; the germline J gene fills it in. The chain links TRBV7-2 to TRBJ2-5; 13 positions agree with TRBD2. The CDR3 is 17 residues long. Germline V lookup: CDR1 SGHTA, CDR2 FQGNSA. Losses at the gene ends were 0 bases for V and 2 bases for J; bases not matched to a gene: 3. The CDR3 bases that were read are TGTGCCAGCAGCTTAGCAACTAGCGGGAGGGATCAAGAGACC. Its translation is CASSLATSGRDQET. The full CDR3 protein is CASSLATSGRDQETQYF.

This clone was recorded at least ten times. One junction end does not reproduce the germline sequence, and a read error may be involved. Coverage ceases 3 residues before the CDR3 finishes, and the germline J gene fills in the end. V is TRBV7-7 and J is TRBJ2-5; possibly TRBD1 for D (6 bases). The length of the CDR3 is 14 residues. Germline CDR1 reads SSHAT; CDR2 reads FNYEAQ (reference sequence). The CDR3 DNA, read in part, is TGTGCTAGCAGCCCGGACAGACTTCAAGAGACC. It specifies CASSPDRLQET. The whole CDR3 region reads CASSPDRLQETQYF.

The table lists this clone with many counts. The missing CDR3 end, 3 residues past where the read stops, is filled in from the germline J gene. This sequence joins TRBV19 and TRBJ1-5; 9 bases map to TRBD1. This CDR3 comprises 13 residues. The J segment lost 5 bases and the V segment lost 7 bases, leaving 3 bases of the junction unmatched. Germline CDR1 is LNHDA and CDR2 is SQIVND (reference sequence). This CDR3 reads CASTGTGHQPQHF. The sequenced CDR3 bases are TGTGCCAGTACTGGGACAGGGCATCAGCCC.

The sample holds many counts of this clone. The read is 3 residues too short to cover the CDR3 end, so that end is filled in from the germline J gene. This chain joins TRBV11-2 and TRBJ2-5, with a tentative D call TRBD2 (5 bases). This CDR3 comprises 13 residues. Trimming left V 8 bases short and J 2 bases short, with 12 bases between. Germline CDR1 is SGHAT and CDR2 is FQNNGV. The DNA read from the CDR3 is TGTGCCAGCCGGGGAGCGGAACAAGAGACC. This translates into CASRGAEQET. In full, the CDR3 reads CASRGAEQETQYF.

This clone has at least ten counts. Read sequence stops 3 residues before the CDR3 end, and the germline J gene provides the missing end. This chain connects TRBV20-1 to TRBJ2-1; 10 bases align to TRBD2. Germline values: CDR1 DFQATT, CDR2 SNEGSKA (reference sequence). The CDR3 loop spans 15 amino acids. J gave up 9 bases and V 3 bases, and 11 bases lay outside the gene matches. CDR3 DNA, as far as it was read: TGCAGTGCTAGGTCTCTAGCGGGAGCACTCAGTGAG. Protein sequence: CSARSLAGALSE. Given in full, the CDR3 is CSARSLAGALSEQFF.

Ten or more counts support this clone. The read falls 3 residues short of the CDR3 end, and the missing part is taken from the germline J gene. The V and J genes are TRBV19 and TRBJ2-3, with a possible D match to TRBD2 (5 bases). Per the germline V gene, CDR1 is LNHDA and CDR2 is SQIVND (reference sequence). The CDR3 runs 14 residues. The V end lost 0 bases, the J end lost 3 bases, and 7 bases lay between the germline ends. This CDR3 reads CASSIESGTDTQYF. The part of the CDR3 DNA that was read is TGTGCCAGTAGTATAGAGAGCGGAACAGATACG. Complete variable domain (other parts from reference TRBV19 and TRBJ2-3): DGGITQSPKYLFRKEGQNVTLSCEQNLNHDAMYWYRQDPGQGLRLIYYSQIVNDFQKGDIAEGYSVSREKKESFPLTVTSAQKNPTAFYLCASSIESGTDTQYFGPGTRLTVL.

With regard to this clone: The CDR3 goes on 3 residues after the read ends, and that part is filled in from the germline J gene. The chain is built from TRBV2 and TRBJ1-1; TRBD1 is a possible D gene (6 bases). There are 13 residues in the CDR3. The germline CDR1 and CDR2 sequences are SNHLY and FYNNEI. Trimming took 4 bases from V and 2 from J, leaving 8 bases between them. CDR3 residues: CASSGQVNTEAFF. Partial CDR3 DNA: TGTGCCAGCAGTGGACAGGTAAACACTGAA.

This clone has at least ten counts. The CDR3 is cut off 3 residues early in the read; its end comes from the germline J gene. The chain links TRBV18 to TRBJ1-1; possibly TRBD1 for D (6 bases). This CDR3 comprises 14 residues. In germline, CDR1 is KGHSH, CDR2 LQKENI. Trimming shortened V by 1 base and J by 3 bases, and 9 bases separated the two germline ends. The CDR3 reads CASSPQGEDTEAFF. The sequenced part of the CDR3 DNA is TGTGCCAGCTCACCACAGGGGGAGGACACTGAA.

The table lists this clone with many counts. The read ends 3 residues before the CDR3 terminus; that terminus is restored from the germline J gene. This chain links TRBV7-2 with TRBJ2-7; 12 nucleotides match TRBD2. CDR1 SGHTA and CDR2 FQGNSA come from the germline V gene. The CDR3 runs to 16 residues. The junction had 4 bases not matched to a gene; V was cut back by 0 bases and J by 4 bases. CDR3 DNA (partial): TGTGCCAGCAGCTTAGCTCTAGCGGGAGGGCTATACGAG. Protein: CASSLALAGGLYE. The CDR3 reads in full as CASSLALAGGLYEQYF.

This clone was detected many times. The read terminates 3 residues before the CDR3 end, so the remaining end is supplied by the germline J gene. The V call is TRBV7-2, the J call TRBJ2-5, with a tentative D call TRBD2 (7 bases). Trimming pared 1 base from V and 6 bases from J, leaving 15 bases between. The length of the CDR3 is 15 residues. Germline CDR1 SGHTA, CDR2 FQGNSA. The part of the CDR3 DNA that was read is TGTGCCAGCAGCTTAGGTTCGGGGGGCGGGAAGACC. As protein: CASSLGSGGGKT. In full, the CDR3 reads CASSLGSGGGKTQYF.

This clone was observed many times. The CDR3 protein is CSARAGADTQYF. CDR3 DNA, as far as it was read: TGCAGTGCTAGAGCGGGGGCAGATACG. This sequence joins TRBV20-1 and TRBJ2-3; tentative D call: TRBD2 (6 bases). The read gets to within 3 residues of the CDR3 end, and the germline J gene fills in the rest. Germline CDR1 DFQATT, CDR2 SNEGSKA (reference sequence). The CDR3 runs 12 residues. V was cut by 1 base and J by 4 bases, with 6 bases left in between.

In this sample, this clone turned up many times. The read comes to an end 3 residues before the CDR3 does, leaving the germline J gene to fill in the end. The chain combines TRBV6-4 with TRBJ2-5; TRBD1 agrees at 11 bases. V was pared by 2 bases and J by 2 bases, with 10 bases of the junction left unmatched. CDR1 is MRHNA, CDR2 SNTAGT, per germline. The CDR3 consists of 18 residues. CDR3 in amino acids: CASSDRDRGGQRQETQYF. The part of the CDR3 DNA that was read is TGTGCCAGCAGTGACCGGGACAGGGGGGGTCAGAGACAAGAGACC.

This clone showed up many times. At one of its ends the junction is not consistent with the germline gene, which may arise from a read error. The CDR3 end lies 3 residues beyond the end of the read and is filled in from the germline J gene. This rearrangement joins TRBV4-2 to TRBJ2-3, with unresolved D. The CDR3 is 16 residues long. The germline V gene has CDR1 LGHNA and CDR2 YNFKEQ. CDR3 DNA (partial): TGCGCCAGCAGCCAAGATGGAGCGTCAGCTACAGATACG. Encoded protein: CASSQDGASATDT. The CDR3 reads in full as CASSQDGASATDTQYF.

Worth noting for this clone: Read sequence stops 3 residues before the CDR3 end, and the germline J gene provides the missing end. This chain connects TRBV6-2 or TRBV6-3 to TRBJ1-4; D perhaps matches TRBD1 (5 bases). Germline CDR1 and CDR2: MNHEY and SVGEGT. CDR3 length equals 15 residues. This chain's CDR3 is CASSRTGSGANALFF. Incomplete CDR3 DNA: TGTGCCAGCAGTAGGACGGGCTCTGGGGCCAACGCA.

Many counts were recorded for this clone. CDR3 DNA, as far as it was read: TGTGCCATCAGTGAGTCCAGCGGGGGGGCTGTAGAGACC. Translating it yields CAISESSGGAVET. The whole CDR3 region reads CAISESSGGAVETQYF. The V and J genes are TRBV10-3 and TRBJ2-5, with TRBD2 matching 10 bases. The CDR3 end falls 3 residues outside the read, so it is completed with the germline J gene. CDR3 size: 16 residues. CDR1 ENHRY and CDR2 SYGVKD come from the germline V gene. Trimming removed 0 bases from V and 4 bases from J; junction bases left unmatched: 5.

This clone appeared many times. This CDR3 reads CASSTGGGGYGYTF. CDR3 DNA (partial): TGTGCCAGCAGTACGGGAGGAGGGGGCTATGGC. This chain uses TRBV5-6 with TRBJ1-2; D is perhaps TRBD1 (6 bases). Coverage ceases 3 residues before the CDR3 finishes, and the germline J gene fills in the end. The CDR3 consists of 14 residues. Germline V lookup: CDR1 SGHDT, CDR2 YYEEEE. V was cut by 5 bases and J by 4 bases, with 15 bases left in between.

In this sample, this clone turned up many times. Sequencing ends 3 residues short of the CDR3 end; the germline J gene provides the rest. The V gene is TRBV19, the J gene TRBJ2-3, with TRBD2 matching 7 bases. Germline V gives CDR1 LNHDA, CDR2 SQIVND (reference sequence). CDR3 length equals 14 residues. J gave up 3 bases and V 6 bases, and 6 bases lay outside the gene matches. The CDR3 DNA, read in part, is TGTGCCAGTAGAGAGCGGGGAAAAACAGATACG. This codes for CASRERGKTDT. The entire CDR3 is CASRERGKTDTQYF.

This clone was recorded at least ten times. The missing CDR3 end, 3 residues past where the read stops, is filled in from the germline J gene. J is TRBJ1-2 and V is TRBV20-1; D is perhaps TRBD1 (5 bases). Per the germline V gene, CDR1 is DFQATT and CDR2 is SNEGSKA (reference sequence). V shed 3 bases and J shed 4 bases, with 21 bases lying between them. The CDR3 loop spans 16 amino acids. The CDR3: CSARLGGAEVLYGYTF. The DNA read from the CDR3 is TGCAGTGCTAGGCTAGGTGGGGCTGAGGTACTCTATGGC.

At least ten counts were recorded for this clone. The observed sequence ends 3 residues before the CDR3 terminus, with the missing tail filled in from the germline J gene. This chain uses TRBV4-1 with TRBJ2-1; 9 nucleotides align to TRBD1. The CDR3 is 17 residues long. The junction had 9 bases not matched to a gene; V was cut back by 1 base and J by 5 bases. The germline gives CDR1 MGHRA, CDR2 YSYEKL. This chain's CDR3 is CASSQVLSGTGNNEQFF. The sequenced part of the CDR3 DNA is TGCGCCAGCAGCCAAGTTCTGTCCGGGACAGGGAACAATGAG.

In this sample, this clone turned up many times. The read ends 3 residues early relative to the CDR3; the germline J gene fills the gap. The chain is built from TRBV7-2 and TRBJ1-2; 8 bases fit TRBD1. The CDR3 totals 15 residues. V gave up 1 base and J gave up 4 bases; unmatched junction bases: 5. Germline V gene data show CDR1 as SGHTA and CDR2 as FQGNSA. The CDR3 protein is CASSLGDRRSYGYTF. Partial CDR3 DNA: TGTGCCAGCAGCTTAGGGGACAGGAGGTCCTATGGC.

Many counts were recorded for this clone. From the germline J gene comes the end of the CDR3, since the read stops 3 residues before it. This rearrangement joins TRBV7-9 to TRBJ1-1, with 7 bases that match TRBD1. The CDR3 consists of 13 residues. CDR1 SEHNR and CDR2 FQNEAQ come from the germline V gene (reference sequence). V was clipped by 5 bases and J by 7 bases; unmatched bases: 7. The part of the CDR3 DNA that was read is TGTGCCAGCAGCCCAGGACAGGCGAGTGAA. This translates into CASSPGQASE. The CDR3 in its entirety is CASSPGQASEAFF.

In its sample, this clone was seen many times. Read sequence stops 3 residues before the CDR3 end, and the germline J gene provides the missing end. The J gene is TRBJ1-2, the V gene TRBV5-1; no clear D. The V end was cut by 4 bases, the J end by 2 bases, with 6 bases between. Germline CDR1 SGHRS, CDR2 YFSETQ. The CDR3 contains 12 residues. The CDR3 spells CASSAQNYGYTF. The CDR3 DNA, read in part, is TGCGCCAGCAGCGCTCAGAACTATGGC.

The sample holds many counts of this clone. The read is 3 residues too short to cover the CDR3 end, so that end is filled in from the germline J gene. The J gene is TRBJ1-1, the V gene TRBV6-2 or TRBV6-3, with D hard to call. Per the germline V gene, CDR1 is MNHEY and CDR2 is SVGEGT. V lost 3 bases, J lost 0 bases, and 5 bases lay in between. This CDR3 is built from 13 residues. The CDR3 DNA, read in part, is TGTGCCAGCAGTTATATCCTGAACACTGAA. This sequence encodes CASSYILNTE. Given in full, the CDR3 is CASSYILNTEAFF.

This clone was seen a handful of times. The sequenced fragment ends 3 residues before the CDR3 boundary, so the rest is inferred from the germline J gene. The V and J genes are TRBV10-2 and TRBJ1-2, with a possible D match to TRBD1 (5 bases). Looked up from germline, CDR1 is WSHSY and CDR2 is SAAADI. This CDR3 has 13 amino acids. This CDR3 is CASSESKGEGYTF. The covered CDR3 bases are TGCGCCAGCAGTGAGTCGAAAGGGGAGGGC.

This clone was seen many times. The sequence runs out 3 residues before the end of the CDR3; the remainder is reconstructed from the germline J gene. This sequence joins TRBV12-3 or TRBV12-4 and TRBJ2-7, with TRBD2 as a possible D gene (6 bases). V gave up 8 bases and J gave up 4 bases, with 12 bases separating them. The CDR3 extends over 12 amino acids. The sequenced part of the CDR3 DNA is TGTGCCAGCGGGGGGACTCGGTACGAG. Protein product: CASGGTRYE. The entire CDR3 protein is CASGGTRYEQYF.

This clone has at least ten counts. The read terminates 3 residues before the CDR3 end, so the remaining end is supplied by the germline J gene. This chain connects TRBV19 to TRBJ2-5, with 9 bases aligning to TRBD2. The J segment lost 2 bases and the V segment lost 5 bases, leaving 6 bases of the junction unmatched. Germline assignment: CDR1 LNHDA and CDR2 SQIVND (reference sequence). The CDR3 is 15 residues long. CDR3 DNA (partial): TGTGCCAGTAGTCGGAGACTAGCGGAACAAGAGACC. Amino acids: CASSRRLAEQET. The full CDR3 protein is CASSRRLAEQETQYF.

Note on this clone: The missing CDR3 end, 3 residues past where the read stops, is filled in from the germline J gene. This chain connects TRBV7-9 to TRBJ2-1; 7 nucleotides align to TRBD2. CDR1 is SEHNR and CDR2 is FQNEAQ in the germline V gene (reference sequence). The CDR3 sequence is 14 residues long. V gave up 7 bases and J gave up 0 bases; unmatched junction bases: 3. CDR3 sequence: CASTRGSSYNEQFF. The CDR3 bases that were read are TGTGCCAGCACCCGCGGGAGCTCCTACAATGAG. Full variable domain (rest looked up from reference TRBV7-9 and TRBJ2-1): DTGVSQNPRHKITKRGQNVTFRCDPISEHNRLYWYRQTLGQGPEFLTYFQNEAQLEKSRLLSDRFSAERPKGSFSTLEIQRTEQGDSAMYLCASTRGSSYNEQFFGPGTRLTVL.

A note on this clone: The CDR3 end is not reached by the read, which stops 3 residues before it; the germline J gene fills it in. The chain employs TRBV18 and TRBJ2-3; 7 nucleotides agree with TRBD2. Germline lookup yields CDR1 KGHSH and CDR2 LQKENI. CDR3 size: 17 residues. The CDR3 bases that were read are TGTGCCAGCTCACCACGCTTTCCACTAGCGCCTTCGGAGACG. It is translated as CASSPRFPLAPSET. The entire CDR3 protein reads CASSPRFPLAPSETQYF.

This clone was found many times. The read terminates 3 residues before the CDR3 end, so the remaining end is supplied by the germline J gene. The V gene is TRBV7-9, the J gene TRBJ1-4; D remains unclear. Germline values: CDR1 SEHNR, CDR2 FQNEAQ (reference sequence). This CDR3 comprises 12 residues. V lost 4 bases, J lost 6 bases, and 6 bases lay in between. The CDR3 region is CASSSPYEKLFF. The covered CDR3 bases are TGTGCCAGCAGCTCCCCGTATGAAAAA.

This clone appeared many times. The missing CDR3 end, 3 residues past where the read stops, is filled in from the germline J gene. The rearrangement links TRBV7-6 to TRBJ1-5; 7 bases are shared with TRBD1. V dropped 5 bases and J dropped 4; count of bases not matched to a gene: 11. This CDR3 region has 16 residues. CDR1 SGHVS and CDR2 FNYEAQ come from the germline V gene. CDR3 in amino acids: CASSPTPGQANQPQHF. The CDR3 bases that were read are TGTGCCAGCAGCCCAACCCCAGGACAGGCAAATCAGCCC.

At least ten counts were recorded for this clone. With the read ending 3 residues before the CDR3 end, the germline J gene is used to fill in that end. The chain employs TRBV5-1 and TRBJ2-7; TRBD1 aligns across 8 bases. Germline values: CDR1 SGHRS, CDR2 YFSETQ. The CDR3 loop spans 16 amino acids. V shed 2 bases and J 2 bases; nucleotides not matched to a gene: 9. The covered CDR3 bases are TGCGCCAGCAGCTTTCATCCGGGACAGGAACCCTACGAG. This codes for CASSFHPGQEPYE. The complete CDR3 sequence is CASSFHPGQEPYEQYF.